The rows below give T cell receptor beta chains drawn from one sample of a study of graft-versus-host responses after intestinal transplantation. The protocol was immunoSEQ multiplex PCR, while the TCRdb copy is restricted to in-frame clones and leaves out a portion. The table has over 100,000 clones, more than 90% seen once. Their target antigens are unknown. This sample comprised unstimulated CD4+ T cells sorted from spleen or lymph node cells, obtained before transplant. These receptors all come from a human donor who was the organ donor for an intestinal transplant. The CDR3 runs from the conserved cysteine through the conserved F or W. A D gene is named only where the DNA matches it firmly. The listing skips clone size in some rows; elsewhere it reads once, few, many or a size class.

size	D	V	length	J	DNA	CDR3
NA	TRBD1	TRBV19	15	TRBJ1-1	TGTGCCAGTAGTACGGACAGGGGTAAGAACACTGAAGCTTTCTTT	CASSTDRGKNTEAFF
NA	TRBD1	TRBV19	14	TRBJ1-2	TGTGCCAGTAGTCAGCCGGGACAGGACTATGGCTACACCTTC	CASSQPGQDYGYTF
NA	NA	TRBV6-6	14	TRBJ1-4	TGTGCCAGCAGTGCGACAGGCGTTAATGAAAAACTGTTTTTT	CASSATGVNEKLFF
NA	NA	TRBV6-5	14	TRBJ2-5	TGTGCCAGTCGAGCGCGACTACAAGAAGAGACCCAGTACTTC	CASRARLQEETQYF
NA	NA	TRBV5-1	16	TRBJ1-1	TGCGCCAGCAGCTTGGACCGCCTCGGAGAGGGCACTGAAGCTTTCTTT	CASSLDRLGEGTEAFF
NA	TRBD2	TRBV6-1	15	TRBJ2-1	TGTGCCAGCAGCCGGACTAGCGGGACCTTCAATGAGCAGTTCTTC	CASSRTSGTFNEQFF
NA	NA	TRBV27	14	TRBJ1-1	TGTGCCAGCAGTTTAAGAGGCATGAACACTGAAGCTTTCTTT	CASSLRGMNTEAFF
NA	NA	TRBV10-3	14	TRBJ2-5	TGTGCCATCTCTCGGACCCAGCGCCAAGAGACCCAGTACTTC	CAISRTQRQETQYF
NA	TRBD1	TRBV30	14	TRBJ1-5	TGTGCCTGGAAACGGACAGGGCGGGATCAGCCCCAGCATTTT	CAWKRTGRDQPQHF
NA	TRBD1	TRBV6-1	15	TRBJ2-1	TGTGCCAGCAGTGCGGGACAGGGGATAGGAAATGAGCAGTTCTTC	CASSAGQGIGNEQFF
NA	TRBD1	TRBV27	16	TRBJ1-4	TGTGCCAGCAGTCCCGCCGACAGGGGGCTTTTTGAAAAACTGTTTTTT	CASSPADRGLFEKLFF
few	TRBD2	TRBV10-3	15	TRBJ2-1	TGTGCCATCAGTGATGGGGCGGGAGGGGACAATGAGCAGTTCTTC	CAISDGAGGDNEQFF
NA	NA	TRBV5-4	16	TRBJ2-3	TGTGCCAGCAGCTTTAGGAGAGATGCTAGCACAGATACGCAGTATTTT	CASSFRRDASTDTQYF
NA	NA	TRBV4-3	14	TRBJ2-4	TGCGCCAGCAGCCAAGGGGCAGTAGAAAACATTCAGTACTTC	CASSQGAVENIQYF
once	NA	TRBV5-1	15	TRBJ1-2	TGCGCCAGCAGCTTGACGGGCCAGGGTGGGTATGGCTACACCTTC	CASSLTGQGGYGYTF
once	NA	TRBV28	14	TRBJ1-1	TGTGCCAGCAGACCTACAGGGCGGAGCTCTGAAGCTTTCTTT	CASRPTGRSSEAFF
NA	TRBD2	TRBV5-6	15	TRBJ2-1	TGTGCCAGCAGCTTCAACAGCGGGAGCGCAAATGAGCAGTTCTTC	CASSFNSGSANEQFF
NA	TRBD2	TRBV9	16	TRBJ2-1	TGTGCCAGCAGCGTAGCGGGACTAGCGGGTTTCAATGAGCAGTTCTTC	CASSVAGLAGFNEQFF
NA	TRBD1	TRBV7-8	16	TRBJ1-2	TGTGCCAGCAGCGCAGGATCGCACAGGGGGCGCGGTGGCTACACCTTC	CASSAGSHRGRGGYTF
once	TRBD1	TRBV7-2	15	TRBJ1-4	TGTGCCAGCAGCGGGACAGGGAGCCTTAATGAAAAACTGTTTTTT	CASSGTGSLNEKLFF
NA	NA	TRBV7-9	13	TRBJ2-1	TGTGCCAGCAGCGTCCGACAGAACAATGAGCAGTTCTTC	CASSVRQNNEQFF
NA	NA	TRBV19	15	TRBJ1-5	TGTGCCAGTAGTATAGGTCTGGGGACCAATCAGCCCCAGCATTTT	CASSIGLGTNQPQHF
NA	NA	TRBV7-2	14	TRBJ2-5	TGTGCCAGCAGCTTAGTAACCGGAGGGGAGACCCAGTACTTC	CASSLVTGGETQYF
NA	NA	TRBV9	14	TRBJ2-5	TGTGCCAGCAGCGTAGGACTGATCCAAGAGACCCAGTACTTC	CASSVGLIQETQYF
NA	TRBD2	TRBV5-1	17	TRBJ2-3	TGCGCCAGCAGCTTGGAAGGGCTAGCGGGAGCTTTAGATACGCAGTATTTT	CASSLEGLAGALDTQYF
NA	NA	TRBV6-6	11	TRBJ1-1	TGTGCCAGCATGATGAACACTGAAGCTTTCTTT	CASMMNTEAFF
NA	TRBD1	TRBV28	14	TRBJ2-7	TGTGCCAGCAGTTCGGGACAGGGGATCTACGAGCAGTACTTC	CASSSGQGIYEQYF
NA	NA	TRBV5-1	15	TRBJ2-7	TGCGCCAGCAGCTTGGGGACTTCCAGCTCCTACGAGCAGTACTTC	CASSLGTSSSYEQYF
NA	NA	TRBV5-4	14	TRBJ1-2	TGTGCCAGCAGCTCCAAGGAGGGAAACTATGGCTACACCTTC	CASSSKEGNYGYTF
NA	NA	TRBV2	14	TRBJ2-3	TGTGCCAGCAGTGAAAGGGACGGACTAGATACGCAGTATTTT	CASSERDGLDTQYF
NA	NA	TRBV10-3	14	TRBJ2-7	TGTGCCATCAGTGAGTCGGCCATTTCCTACGAGCAGTACTTC	CAISESAISYEQYF
NA	NA	TRBV6-6	15	TRBJ1-3	TGTGCCAGCAGTAGGACGGTAAACTCTGGAAACACCATATATTTT	CASSRTVNSGNTIYF
NA	NA	TRBV27	13	TRBJ1-5	TGTGCCAGCAGTTACAGGGAAGGACAGCCCCAGCATTTT	CASSYREGQPQHF
NA	NA	TRBV15	11	TRBJ1-1	TGTGCCACCAGCAGAGACCTAGAAGCTTTCTTT	CATSRDLEAFF
NA	TRBD1	TRBV5-1	15	TRBJ2-3	TGCGCCAGCAGCTTGGACAGGGGGCGCACAGATACGCAGTATTTT	CASSLDRGRTDTQYF
NA	TRBD2	TRBV28	16	TRBJ2-7	TGTGCCAGCAGCCGGACTAGACCTATAAATGTTTACGAGCAGTACTTC	CASSRTRPINVYEQYF
NA	NA	TRBV18	13	TRBJ2-3	TGTGCCAGCTCACCAGTACGTGGAGATACGCAGTATTTT	CASSPVRGDTQYF
NA	TRBD1	TRBV4-1	14	TRBJ2-7	TGCGCCAGCAGCCGGACAGGCCTTCCCTACGAGCAGTACTTC	CASSRTGLPYEQYF
NA	NA	TRBV19	17	TRBJ2-2	TGTGCCAGTAGTATAGATCGTTGGGGGAGGAACACCGGGGAGCTGTTTTTT	CASSIDRWGRNTGELFF
NA	NA	TRBV27	13	TRBJ1-1	TGTGCCAGCGGATTAAGACAGAACACTGAAGCTTTCTTT	CASGLRQNTEAFF
NA	TRBD2	TRBV19	18	TRBJ2-2	TGTGCCAGTAGTATTCCCGGACTAGCAGCCGCGAACACCGGGGAGCTGTTTTTT	CASSIPGLAAANTGELFF
NA	NA	TRBV6-5	11	TRBJ2-1	TGTGCCGTCGGGACTGGAAATGAGCAGTTCTTC	CAVGTGNEQFF
NA	TRBD1	TRBV2	14	TRBJ2-1	TGTGCCAGCATACAGGACAGGGGGCCTTACGTGCAGTTCTTC	CASIQDRGPYVQFF
NA	NA	TRBV6-1	15	TRBJ1-1	TGTGCCAGCAGTGTGTTGGTGGAGGGTGATACTGAAGCTTTCTTT	CASSVLVEGDTEAFF
NA	TRBD2	TRBV7-3	18	TRBJ2-1	TGTGCCAGCAGCTTAACGCCCTCTAGCGGGGGGCCCTACAATGAGCAGTTCTTC	CASSLTPSSGGPYNEQFF
NA	TRBD1	TRBV28	14	TRBJ1-5	TGTGCCAGCAGTTTCGCAGGGGGGAATCAGCCCCAGCATTTT	CASSFAGGNQPQHF
NA	NA	TRBV4-3	17	TRBJ2-3	TGCGCCAGCAGCCAAGATTGGCCTACGCTAAACACAGATACGCAGTATTTT	CASSQDWPTLNTDTQYF
NA	TRBD1	TRBV5-1	13	TRBJ1-1	TGCGCCAGCAGCTTGGGACAGGGTGCTGAAGCTTTCTTT	CASSLGQGAEAFF
NA	NA	TRBV19	12	TRBJ1-5	TGTGCCAGTAGTATCGGGGATCAGCCCCAGCATTTT	CASSIGDQPQHF
NA	TRBD1	TRBV7-2	14	TRBJ1-5	TGTGCCAGCAGCTTGGGACAGGGGATTAGGGCCCAGCATTTT	CASSLGQGIRAQHF
NA	TRBD1	TRBV7-9	14	TRBJ2-2	TGTGCCAGCAGTCGACAGGGGAACACCGGGGAGCTGTTTTTT	CASSRQGNTGELFF
NA	NA	TRBV4-3	13	TRBJ2-3	TGCGCCAGCAGCCAAGATTTACCAGATACGCAGTATTTT	CASSQDLPDTQYF
few	NA	TRBV7-2	15	TRBJ2-7	TGTGCCAGCAGCTTAGTTGGATGGGAGGCCTACGAGCAGTACTTC	CASSLVGWEAYEQYF
NA	NA	TRBV2	14	TRBJ2-7	TGTGCCAGCAGTGAATACCCGGGGAGGCACGAGCAGTACTTC	CASSEYPGRHEQYF